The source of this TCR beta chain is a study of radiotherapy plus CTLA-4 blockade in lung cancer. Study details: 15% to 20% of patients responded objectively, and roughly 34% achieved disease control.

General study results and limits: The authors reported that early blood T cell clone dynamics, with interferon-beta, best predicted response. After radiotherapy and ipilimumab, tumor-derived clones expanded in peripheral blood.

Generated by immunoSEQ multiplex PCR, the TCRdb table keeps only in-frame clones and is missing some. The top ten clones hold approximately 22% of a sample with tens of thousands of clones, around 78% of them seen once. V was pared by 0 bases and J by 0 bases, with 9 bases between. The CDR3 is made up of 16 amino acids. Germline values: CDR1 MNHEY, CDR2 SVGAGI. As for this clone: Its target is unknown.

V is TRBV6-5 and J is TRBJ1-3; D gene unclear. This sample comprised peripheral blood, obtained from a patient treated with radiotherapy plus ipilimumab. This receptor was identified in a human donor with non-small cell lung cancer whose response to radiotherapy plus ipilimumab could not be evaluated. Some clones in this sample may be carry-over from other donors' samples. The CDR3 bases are TGTGCCAGCAGTTACTCGGGAGGGCACTCTGGAAACACCATATATTTT. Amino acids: CASSYSGGHSGNTIYF.